These 29 T cell receptor beta chains originate from one sample sequenced in a study of blood T cell repertoires in COVID-19. The data were produced by immunoSEQ multiplex PCR, yet TCRdb's version contains in-frame clones alone and is incomplete. The sample shows approximately 150,000 clones, around 80% of them seen only once. The sequenced sample consisted of peripheral blood. The receptor source for this set is a human donor with acute or convalescent COVID-19. The donor label of this sample is uncertain.

This chain uses TRBV11-2 with TRBJ1-1; D gene uncertain. The CDR3 extends over 12 amino acids. V dropped 0 bases and J dropped 8 bases, with 7 bases sitting between them. Germline loops: CDR1 SGHAT, CDR2 FQNNGV. CDR3: CASSLDRLEAFF. CDR3 nucleotides: TGTGCCAGCAGCTTAGATCGGTTAGAAGCTTTCTTT.

In its sample, this clone was seen once. The chain employs TRBV6-4 and TRBJ1-5, with no clear D. The CDR3 spans 13 residues. The germline gives CDR1 MRHNA, CDR2 SNTAGT. V was shortened by 3 bases and J by 4 bases, with 7 bases between the two germline ends. The CDR3 bases are TGTGCCAGCAGTGAGGCAGGTAATCAGCCCCAGCATTTT. Amino acids: CASSEAGNQPQHF.

This clone turned up a few times. At one end the junction does not follow the germline gene, possibly because of a read error. This chain connects TRBV3-1 (or the pseudogene TRBV3-2) to TRBJ2-5; 9 nucleotides agree with TRBD2. Germline V CDR1 and CDR2: LGHDT, YNNKEL (reference sequence). CDR3 size: 13 residues. CDR3 DNA: TGTGCCAGCAGCCAAGGTCGCGGCGGGGGGGTTGACTTC. This sequence encodes CASSQGRGGGVDF.

This chain uses TRBV7-2 with TRBJ2-1; TRBD2 matches at 16 bases. The CDR3 loop spans 18 amino acids. Germline lookup yields CDR1 SGHTA and CDR2 FQGNSA. V shed 6 bases, J shed 3 bases, and the junction held 8 bases outside the gene matches. CDR3 sequence reads: CASRPGLAGGTIYNEQFF. CDR3 nucleotides: TGTGCCAGCAGGCCGGGACTAGCGGGGGGGACTATCTACAATGAGCAGTTCTTC.

The chain has TRBV19 and TRBJ1-1; D call uncertain. V was trimmed by 1 base and J by 8 bases, leaving 14 bases between them. CDR1 and CDR2 (germline): LNHDA, SQIVND (reference sequence). The CDR3 covers 14 residues. CDR3 loop: CASSIALEPREAFF. The CDR3 bases are TGTGCCAGTAGTATAGCCCTGGAACCCAGGGAAGCTTTCTTT.

This sequence joins TRBV6-6 and TRBJ1-4; D is perhaps TRBD1 (6 bases). CDR3 size: 14 residues. Trimming cost V 8 bases and J 0 bases, with 10 bases left between them. CDR1 and CDR2 (germline): MNHNY, SVGAGI (reference sequence). CDR3 DNA: TGTGCCAGCCGACAGGCAGCAACTAATGAAAAACTGTTTTTT. Its translation is CASRQAATNEKLFF.

This clone was counted a few times. V and J are TRBV5-1 and TRBJ1-2, with 8 bases aligning to TRBD1. CDR3 size: 13 residues. Per the germline V gene, CDR1 is SGHRS and CDR2 is YFSETQ. J gave up 8 bases and V 4 bases, and 7 bases lay outside the gene matches. Written as DNA, the CDR3 is TGCGCCAGCAGCATCACAGGGGGTCGCGGCTACACCTTC. Protein product: CASSITGGRGYTF.

In its sample, this clone was seen a few times. This CDR3 reads CASSPRDISLGEQYF. The CDR3 region has the DNA TGTGCCAGCAGCCCGAGGGACATCAGTTTAGGCGAGCAGTACTTC. This chain joins TRBV9 and TRBJ2-7, with a weak D call TRBD1 (6 bases). There are 15 residues in the CDR3. V shed 4 bases and J shed 6 bases, with 20 bases lying between them. Germline values: CDR1 SGDLS, CDR2 YYNGEE.

The V gene is TRBV2, the J gene TRBJ2-4, with D possibly being TRBD2 (5 bases). Germline V gene lookup returns CDR1 SNHLY and CDR2 FYNNEI. V was cut by 4 bases and J by 0 bases, with 13 bases left in between. CDR3 length: 16 amino acids. The CDR3 DNA sequence: TGTGCCAGCAGTGTATTGGGAGCCTTAGCCAAAAACATTCAGTACTTC. Translation gives CASSVLGALAKNIQYF.

The rearrangement joins TRBV2 to TRBJ1-5, with 7 bases aligning to TRBD1. Per the germline V gene, CDR1 is SNHLY and CDR2 is FYNNEI. The CDR3 is made up of 15 amino acids. V was clipped by 6 bases and J by 6 bases; unmatched bases: 11. The CDR3 bases are TGTGCCAGCAGCCGTGACAGGGAAGCGAGTCAGCCCCAGCATTTT. This translates into CASSRDREASQPQHF.

The rearrangement links TRBV19 to TRBJ2-1, with no clear D. Trimming took off 0 bases at V and 3 bases at J, with 6 bases between the two ends. The CDR3 runs 14 residues. From germline, CDR1 is LNHDA and CDR2 SQIVND (reference sequence). In nucleotides, the CDR3 is TGTGCCAGTAGTATAGATCCCCTCTACAATGAGCAGTTCTTC. Translated: CASSIDPLYNEQFF.

This chain connects TRBV24-1 to TRBJ2-1; 10 nucleotides match TRBD2. The ends lost 2 bases at V and 3 bases at J; junction bases unmatched: 6. Germline values: CDR1 KGHDR, CDR2 SFDVKD. This CDR3 region has 17 residues. Written as DNA, the CDR3 is TGTGCCACCAGTGATTCCTCTCTAGCGGGGGTCTACAATGAGCAGTTCTTC. This gives the protein CATSDSSLAGVYNEQFF.

In this sample, this clone turned up a few times. This chain links TRBV11-2 with TRBJ2-7; a weak D match, TRBD1 (5 bases). CDR1 and CDR2 from the germline V gene are SGHAT and FQNNGV. Trimming took off 3 bases at V and 2 bases at J, with 11 bases between the two ends. CDR3 length: 14 amino acids. CDR3 amino acids: CASSFSGRTYEQYF. In DNA form, the CDR3 reads TGTGCCAGCAGCTTCTCAGGGCGAACCTACGAGCAGTACTTC.

This clone was picked up a small number of times. The chain links TRBV5-1 to TRBJ1-2; a weak D match, TRBD1 (5 bases). The CDR3 consists of 16 residues. The V gene's germline CDR1 is SGHRS and CDR2 YFSETQ. V lost 4 bases and J 8 bases, leaving 24 bases between the germline ends. The CDR3 nucleotides are TGCGCCAGCAGCGAAACGACAGACTTAAACTATGGCGGCTACACCTTC. This gives the protein CASSETTDLNYGGYTF.

This chain connects TRBV7-3 to TRBJ2-2, with no clear D. V was pared by 4 bases and J by 4 bases, with 10 bases between. The CDR3 is 14 residues long. Germline V gene sequence: CDR1 SGHTA, CDR2 FQGTGA. The CDR3 loop reads CASSSSGSTGELFF. In DNA form, the CDR3 reads TGTGCCAGCAGCTCCTCCGGGTCCACCGGGGAGCTGTTTTTT.

The table lists this clone with a few counts. Other nucleotide sequences in the sample specify the same CDR3. The chain has TRBV3-1 (or the pseudogene TRBV3-2) and TRBJ2-2; TRBD2 matches at 7 bases. Germline V gives CDR1 LGHDT, CDR2 YNNKEL (reference sequence). The CDR3 length is 15 residues. The junction had 2 bases not matched to a gene; V was cut back by 1 base and J by 3 bases. CDR3 residues: CASSQVAGDTGELFF. The CDR3 DNA reads as TGTGCCAGCAGCCAAGTTGCGGGGGACACCGGGGAGCTGTTTTTT.

This chain joins TRBV6-5 and TRBJ1-2; weak D call: TRBD1 (6 bases). The CDR3 is 13 amino acids. Trimming took 7 bases from V and 3 from J, leaving 12 bases between them. In germline, CDR1 is MNHEY, CDR2 SVGAGI. The DNA for the CDR3 is TGTGCCAGCAAAGGGGGAATCTACTATGGCTACACCTTC. It is translated as CASKGGIYYGYTF.

This clone has just one count. The V gene is TRBV5-1, the J gene TRBJ2-5; TRBD2 aligns across 9 bases. Germline V gives CDR1 SGHRS, CDR2 YFSETQ. V was pared by 0 bases and J by 1 base, with 4 bases of the junction left unmatched. The CDR3 totals 16 residues. The CDR3 loop is CASSLGLAGRQETQYF. CDR3 in DNA: TGCGCCAGCAGCTTGGGGCTAGCGGGGCGCCAAGAGACCCAGTACTTC.

The chain couples TRBV6-5 to TRBJ2-7; 11 bases are a match to TRBD1. This CDR3 region has 14 residues. The V and J ends lost 9 bases and 0 bases, in that order; junction bases with no gene match: 4. CDR1 MNHEY and CDR2 SVGAGI come from the germline V gene. The CDR3 DNA reads TGTGCCAGTACCGGGACAGGGGGCTCCTACGAGCAGTACTTC. This sequence encodes CASTGTGGSYEQYF.

This clone has just a few counts. The chain recombines TRBV19 with TRBJ1-2; no clear D gene. Germline CDR1 and CDR2: LNHDA and SQIVND (reference sequence). Trimming removed 3 bases from V and 2 bases from J, with 13 bases in between. There are 15 residues in the CDR3. Here the CDR3 reads CASSMERNINYGYTF. The CDR3 DNA reads TGTGCCAGTAGTATGGAGAGAAACATAAACTATGGCTACACCTTC.

CDR3 nucleotides: TGTGCCAGCAGCTTGCTTATCCGGGACATTCATAGCAATCAGCCCCAGCATTTT. Its translation is CASSLLIRDIHSNQPQHF. The chain uses TRBV13 and TRBJ1-5, with TRBD1 as a possible D gene (6 bases). V dropped 3 bases and J dropped 0 bases, with 18 bases sitting between them. The CDR3 is 18 amino acids. Germline V gene lookup returns CDR1 PRHDT and CDR2 FYEKMQ (reference sequence). Full variable domain (missing parts from reference TRBV13 and TRBJ1-5): AAGVIQSPRHLIKEKRETATLKCYPIPRHDTVYWYQQGPGQDPQFLISFYEKMQSDKGSIPDRFSAQQFSDYHSELNMSSLELGDSALYFCASSLLIRDIHSNQPQHFGDGTRLSIL.

The chain carries TRBV7-2 and TRBJ2-5; possible D gene TRBD2, 6 bases. The CDR3 consists of 14 residues. The V gene's germline CDR1 is SGHTA and CDR2 FQGNSA. V lost 8 bases and J lost 0, with 13 bases in between. The CDR3 loop reads CASGGARYQETQYF. CDR3 in DNA: TGTGCCAGCGGCGGGGCACGGTACCAAGAGACCCAGTACTTC.

The chain recombines TRBV5-1 with TRBJ1-6; D may be TRBD1 (5 bases). The CDR3 contains 15 residues. The germline gives CDR1 SGHRS, CDR2 YFSETQ. V lost 6 bases and J 7 bases, leaving 17 bases between the germline ends. CDR3 residues: CASTKNTGENSPLHF. The CDR3 DNA reads TGCGCCAGCACCAAAAACACGGGGGAGAATTCACCCCTCCACTTT.

The V call is TRBV6-5, the J call TRBJ1-1; 8 nucleotides agree with TRBD1. Germline assignment: CDR1 MNHEY and CDR2 SVGAGI. V was pared by 6 bases and J by 3 bases, with 6 bases of the junction left unmatched. The CDR3 spans 14 residues. CDR3 loop: CASRETGEHTEAFF. The CDR3 nucleotides read TGTGCCAGCAGGGAGACAGGGGAGCACACTGAAGCTTTCTTT.

This clone was detected once. The chain carries TRBV7-2 and TRBJ2-6; 8 nucleotides line up with TRBD2. The CDR3 consists of 16 residues. The ends lost 5 bases at V and 3 bases at J; junction bases unmatched: 6. From germline, CDR1 is SGHTA and CDR2 FQGNSA. This CDR3 is CASSPGGGGGANVLTF. CDR3 sequence (DNA): TGTGCCAGCAGCCCGGGAGGGGGAGGTGGGGCCAACGTCCTGACTTTC.

The V gene is TRBV10-1, the J gene TRBJ1-6, with TRBD1 matching 7 bases. The CDR3 is 17 residues long. The trim removed 8 bases at V and 13 bases at J, leaving 23 bases unmatched. CDR1 is WNHNN and CDR2 is SYGVQD in the germline V gene (reference sequence). Here the CDR3 DNA reads TGCGCCAGCCTGGGAAATGACAGGGTTTCCGAAGGTGTTCCCCTCCACTTT. Protein: CASLGNDRVSEGVPLHF.

V gene TRBV2 combines with J gene TRBJ1-3, with D hard to call. Trimming removed 3 bases from V and 0 bases from J, with 15 bases in between. Germline lookup yields CDR1 SNHLY and CDR2 FYNNEI. The CDR3 loop spans 17 amino acids. Here the CDR3 reads CASSERVGGLSGNTIYF. In nucleotides, the CDR3 is TGTGCCAGCAGTGAGCGGGTGGGCGGACTCTCTGGAAACACCATATATTTT.

The chain combines TRBV9 with TRBJ1-1; TRBD1 is a possible D gene (6 bases). V was shortened by 4 bases and J by 3 bases, with 13 bases between the two germline ends. The CDR3 is made up of 14 amino acids. CDR1 and CDR2 from the germline V gene are SGDLS and YYNGEE. CDR3 coding DNA: TGTGCCAGCAGCCCTCAACAGGGAGACACTGAAGCTTTCTTT. Encoded protein: CASSPQQGDTEAFF.

This chain links TRBV3-1 (or the pseudogene TRBV3-2) with TRBJ1-2; no clear D gene. There are 14 residues in the CDR3. Germline assignment: CDR1 LGHDT and CDR2 YNNKEL (reference sequence). V shed 4 bases and J shed 2 bases, with 11 bases lying between them. The DNA for the CDR3 is TGTGCCAGCAGCCTACGGCCCGGGAACTATGGCTACACCTTC. Residues: CASSLRPGNYGYTF.